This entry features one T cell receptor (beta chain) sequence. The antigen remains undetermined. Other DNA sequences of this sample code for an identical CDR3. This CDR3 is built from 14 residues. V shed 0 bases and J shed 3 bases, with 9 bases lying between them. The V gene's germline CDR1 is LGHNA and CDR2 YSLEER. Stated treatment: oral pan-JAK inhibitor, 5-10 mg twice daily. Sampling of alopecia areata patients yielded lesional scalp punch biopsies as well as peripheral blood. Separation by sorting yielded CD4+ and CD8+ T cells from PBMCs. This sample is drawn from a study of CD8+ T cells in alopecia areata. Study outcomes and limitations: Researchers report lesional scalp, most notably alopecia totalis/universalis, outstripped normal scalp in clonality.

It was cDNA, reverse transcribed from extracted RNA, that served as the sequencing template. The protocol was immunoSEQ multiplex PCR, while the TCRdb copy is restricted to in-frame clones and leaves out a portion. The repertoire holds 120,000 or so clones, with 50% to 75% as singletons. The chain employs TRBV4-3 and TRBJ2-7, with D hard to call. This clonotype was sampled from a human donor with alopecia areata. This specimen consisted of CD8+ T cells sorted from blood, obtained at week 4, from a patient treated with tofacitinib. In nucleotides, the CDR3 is TGCGCCAGCAGCCAAGATTTGGGAATCTACGAGCAGTACTTC. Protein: CASSQDLGIYEQYF.